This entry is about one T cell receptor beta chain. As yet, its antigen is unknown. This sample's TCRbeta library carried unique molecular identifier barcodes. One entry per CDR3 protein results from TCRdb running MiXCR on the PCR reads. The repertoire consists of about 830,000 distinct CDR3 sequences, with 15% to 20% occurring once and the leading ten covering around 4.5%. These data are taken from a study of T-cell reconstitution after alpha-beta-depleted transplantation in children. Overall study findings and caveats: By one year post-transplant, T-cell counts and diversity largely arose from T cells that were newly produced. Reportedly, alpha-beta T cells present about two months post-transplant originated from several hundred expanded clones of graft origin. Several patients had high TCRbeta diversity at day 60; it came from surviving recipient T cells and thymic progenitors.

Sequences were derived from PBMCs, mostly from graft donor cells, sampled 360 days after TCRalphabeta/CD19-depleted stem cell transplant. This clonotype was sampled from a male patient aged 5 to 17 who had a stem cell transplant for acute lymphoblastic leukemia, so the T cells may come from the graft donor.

CDR3 in amino acids: CSAQRGRKETQYF. CDR3 sequence (DNA): TGCAGCGCTCAGCGGGGGCGGAAAGAGACCCAGTACTTC. J is TRBJ2-5 and V is TRBV29-1; 8 bases are shared with TRBD2. The trim removed 7 bases at V and 3 bases at J, leaving 7 bases unmatched. CDR3 size: 13 residues. The germline gives CDR1 SQVTM, CDR2 ANQGSEA.